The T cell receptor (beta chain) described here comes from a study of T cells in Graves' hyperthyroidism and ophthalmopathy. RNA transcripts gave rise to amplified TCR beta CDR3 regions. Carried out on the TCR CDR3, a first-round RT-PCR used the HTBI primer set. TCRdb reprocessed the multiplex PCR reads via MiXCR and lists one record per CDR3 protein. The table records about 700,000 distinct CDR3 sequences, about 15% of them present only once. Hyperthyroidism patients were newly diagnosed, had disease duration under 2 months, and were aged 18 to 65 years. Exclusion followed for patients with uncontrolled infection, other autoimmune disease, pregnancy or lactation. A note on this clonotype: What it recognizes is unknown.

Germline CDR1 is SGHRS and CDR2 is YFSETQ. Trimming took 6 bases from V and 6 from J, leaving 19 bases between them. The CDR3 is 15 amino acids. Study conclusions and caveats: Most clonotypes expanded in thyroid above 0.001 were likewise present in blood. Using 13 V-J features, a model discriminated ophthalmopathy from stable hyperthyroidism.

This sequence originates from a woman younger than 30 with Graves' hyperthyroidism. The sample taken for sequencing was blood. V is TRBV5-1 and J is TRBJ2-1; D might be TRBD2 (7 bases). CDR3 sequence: CASNIQGGGVNEQFF. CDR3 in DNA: TGCGCCAGCAACATACAGGGAGGGGGGGTCAATGAGCAGTTCTTC.